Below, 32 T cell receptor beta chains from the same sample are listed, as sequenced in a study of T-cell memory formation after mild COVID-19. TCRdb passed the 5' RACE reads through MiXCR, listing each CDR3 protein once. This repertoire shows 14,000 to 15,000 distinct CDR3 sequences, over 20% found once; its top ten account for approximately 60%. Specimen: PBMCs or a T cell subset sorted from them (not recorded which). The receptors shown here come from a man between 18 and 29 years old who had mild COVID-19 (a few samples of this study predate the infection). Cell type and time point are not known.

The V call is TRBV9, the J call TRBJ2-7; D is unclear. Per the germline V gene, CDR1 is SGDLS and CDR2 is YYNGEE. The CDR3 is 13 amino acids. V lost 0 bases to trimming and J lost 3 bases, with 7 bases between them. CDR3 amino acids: CASSVDQNYEQYF. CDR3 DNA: TGTGCCAGCAGCGTAGACCAGAACTACGAGCAGTACTTC.

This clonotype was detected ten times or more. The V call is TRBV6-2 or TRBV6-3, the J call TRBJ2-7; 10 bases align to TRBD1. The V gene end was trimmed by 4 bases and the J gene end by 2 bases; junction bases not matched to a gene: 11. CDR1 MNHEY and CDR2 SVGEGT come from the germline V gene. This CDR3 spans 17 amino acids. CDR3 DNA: TGTGCCAGCAGTTTACCGGGACAGGGGTTTGCGGCCTACGAGCAGTACTTC. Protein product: CASSLPGQGFAAYEQYF.

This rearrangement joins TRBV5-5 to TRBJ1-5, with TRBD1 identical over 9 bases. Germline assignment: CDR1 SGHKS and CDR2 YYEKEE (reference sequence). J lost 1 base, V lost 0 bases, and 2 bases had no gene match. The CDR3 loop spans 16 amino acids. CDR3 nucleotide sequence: TGTGCCAGCAGCTTGGACGGGACAGGGAGCAATCAGCCCCAGCATTTT. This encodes CASSLDGTGSNQPQHF.

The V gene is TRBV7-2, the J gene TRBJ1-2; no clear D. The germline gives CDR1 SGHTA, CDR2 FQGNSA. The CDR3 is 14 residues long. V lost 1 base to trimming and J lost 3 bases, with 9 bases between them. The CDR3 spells CASSLDSLYYGYTF. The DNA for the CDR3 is TGTGCCAGCAGCTTAGACAGTTTGTACTATGGCTACACCTTC. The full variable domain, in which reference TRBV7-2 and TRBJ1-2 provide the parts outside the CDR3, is GAGVSQSPSNKVTEKGKDVELRCDPISGHTALYWYRQSLGQGLEFLIYFQGNSAPDKSGLPSDRFSAERTGGSVSTLTIQRTQQEDSAVYLCASSLDSLYYGYTFGSGTRLTVV.

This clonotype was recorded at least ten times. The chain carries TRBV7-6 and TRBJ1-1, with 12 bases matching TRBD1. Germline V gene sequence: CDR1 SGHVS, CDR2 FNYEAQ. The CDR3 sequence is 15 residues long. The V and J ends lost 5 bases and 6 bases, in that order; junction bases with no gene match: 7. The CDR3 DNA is TGTGCCAGCAGCCCCGGGGACAGGGGGCGGGCTGAAGCTTTCTTT. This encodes CASSPGDRGRAEAFF.

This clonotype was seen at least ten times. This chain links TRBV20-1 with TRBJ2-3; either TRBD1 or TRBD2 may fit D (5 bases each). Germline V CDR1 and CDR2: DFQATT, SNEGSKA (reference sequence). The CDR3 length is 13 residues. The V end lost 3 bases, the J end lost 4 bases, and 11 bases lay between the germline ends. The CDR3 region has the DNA TGCAGTGCTAGGGCAGGGACGTCAGATACGCAGTATTTT. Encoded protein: CSARAGTSDTQYF.

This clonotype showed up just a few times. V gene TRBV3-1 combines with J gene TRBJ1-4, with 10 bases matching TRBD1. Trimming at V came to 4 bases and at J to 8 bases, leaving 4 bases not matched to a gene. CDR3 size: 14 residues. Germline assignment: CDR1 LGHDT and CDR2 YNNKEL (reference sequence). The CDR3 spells CASSPDRGSEKLFF. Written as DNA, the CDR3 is TGTGCCAGCAGCCCGGACAGGGGGTCGGAAAAACTGTTTTTT.

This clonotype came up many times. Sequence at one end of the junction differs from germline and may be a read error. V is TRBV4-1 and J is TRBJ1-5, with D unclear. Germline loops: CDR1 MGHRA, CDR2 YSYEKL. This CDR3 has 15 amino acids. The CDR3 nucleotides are TGCGCCGGCAGCCAAGAGAGAACGAACAATCAGCCCCAGCATTTT. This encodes CAGSQERTNNQPQHF.

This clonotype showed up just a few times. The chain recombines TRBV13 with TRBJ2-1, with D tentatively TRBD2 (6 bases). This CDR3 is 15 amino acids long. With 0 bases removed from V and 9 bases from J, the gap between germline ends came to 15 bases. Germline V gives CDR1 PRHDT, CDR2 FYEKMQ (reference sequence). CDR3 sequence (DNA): TGTGCCAGCAGCTTAGGCGGGACTGACGAGGGTGAGCAGTTCTTC. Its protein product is CASSLGGTDEGEQFF. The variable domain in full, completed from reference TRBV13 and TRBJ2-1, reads AAGVIQSPRHLIKEKRETATLKCYPIPRHDTVYWYQQGPGQDPQFLISFYEKMQSDKGSIPDRFSAQQFSDYHSELNMSSLELGDSALYFCASSLGGTDEGEQFFGPGTRLTVL.

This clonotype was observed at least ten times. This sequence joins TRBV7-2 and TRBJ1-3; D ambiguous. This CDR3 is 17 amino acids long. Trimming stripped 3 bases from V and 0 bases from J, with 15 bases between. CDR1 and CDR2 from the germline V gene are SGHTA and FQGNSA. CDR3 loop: CASSFTGGPISGNTIYF. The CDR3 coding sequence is TGTGCCAGCAGCTTTACCGGAGGTCCGATCTCTGGAAACACCATATATTTT. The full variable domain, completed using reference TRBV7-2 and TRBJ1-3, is GAGVSQSPSNKVTEKGKDVELRCDPISGHTALYWYRQSLGQGLEFLIYFQGNSAPDKSGLPSDRFSAERTGGSVSTLTIQRTQQEDSAVYLCASSFTGGPISGNTIYFGEGSWLTVV.

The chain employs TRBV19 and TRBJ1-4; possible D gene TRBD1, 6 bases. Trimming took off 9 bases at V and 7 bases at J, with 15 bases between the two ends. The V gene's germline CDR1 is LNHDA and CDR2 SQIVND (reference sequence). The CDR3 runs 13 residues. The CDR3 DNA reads TGTGCCAGCCACAGGGAGGGAGGTGAAAAACTGTTTTTT. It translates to CASHREGGEKLFF. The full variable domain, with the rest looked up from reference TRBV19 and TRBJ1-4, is DGGITQSPKYLFRKEGQNVTLSCEQNLNHDAMYWYRQDPGQGLRLIYYSQIVNDFQKGDIAEGYSVSREKKESFPLTVTSAQKNPTAFYLCASHREGGEKLFFGSGTQLSVL.

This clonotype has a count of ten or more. CDR3: CARGGKLFF. The DNA of the CDR3 is TGTGCCCGTGGAGGAAAACTGTTTTTT. The chain has TRBV7-2 and TRBJ1-4; D gene unclear. Trimming removed 11 bases at V and 10 bases at J, with 8 bases between. Germline V gene sequence: CDR1 SGHTA, CDR2 FQGNSA. This CDR3 comprises 9 residues.

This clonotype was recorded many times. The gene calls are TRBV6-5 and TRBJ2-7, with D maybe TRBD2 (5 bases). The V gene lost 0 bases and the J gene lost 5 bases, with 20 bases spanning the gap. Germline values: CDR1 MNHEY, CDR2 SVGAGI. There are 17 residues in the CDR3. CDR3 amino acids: CASSYSFGLLAENEQYF. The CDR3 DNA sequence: TGTGCCAGCAGTTACTCGTTCGGGTTGCTAGCCGAGAACGAGCAGTACTTC.

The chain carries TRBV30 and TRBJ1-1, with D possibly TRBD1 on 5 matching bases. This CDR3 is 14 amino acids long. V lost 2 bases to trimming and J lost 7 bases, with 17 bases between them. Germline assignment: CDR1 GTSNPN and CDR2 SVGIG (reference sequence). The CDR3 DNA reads TGTGCCTGGAGTCCCTCCGGGACGGTACTTGAAGCTTTCTTT. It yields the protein CAWSPSGTVLEAFF.

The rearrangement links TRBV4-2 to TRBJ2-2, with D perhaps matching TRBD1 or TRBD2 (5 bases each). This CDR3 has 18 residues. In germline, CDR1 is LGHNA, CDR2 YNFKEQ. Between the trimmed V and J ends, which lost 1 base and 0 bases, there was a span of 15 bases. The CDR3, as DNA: TGTGCCAGCAGCCAAGTTCGGGGCGATTACGCGAACACCGGGGAGCTGTTTTTT. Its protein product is CASSQVRGDYANTGELFF.

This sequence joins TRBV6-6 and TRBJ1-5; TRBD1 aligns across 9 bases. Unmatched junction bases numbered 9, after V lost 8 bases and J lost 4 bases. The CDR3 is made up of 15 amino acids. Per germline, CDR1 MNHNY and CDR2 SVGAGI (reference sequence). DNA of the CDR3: TGTGCCAGCCTACGCGGGACAGGGAGAAATCAGCCCCAGCATTTT. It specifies CASLRGTGRNQPQHF.

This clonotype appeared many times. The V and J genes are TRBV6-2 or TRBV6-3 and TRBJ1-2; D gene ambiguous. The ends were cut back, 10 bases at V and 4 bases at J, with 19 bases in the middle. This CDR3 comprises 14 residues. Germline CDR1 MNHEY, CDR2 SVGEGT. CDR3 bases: TGTGCCATCCATCCGGACCGTGAACTCTATGGCTACACCTTC. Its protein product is CAIHPDRELYGYTF.

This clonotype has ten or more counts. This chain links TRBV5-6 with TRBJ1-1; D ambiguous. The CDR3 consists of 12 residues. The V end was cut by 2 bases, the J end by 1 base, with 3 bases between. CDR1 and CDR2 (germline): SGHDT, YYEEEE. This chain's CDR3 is CASSFKNTEAFF. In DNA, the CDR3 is TGTGCCAGCAGCTTTAAGAACACTGAAGCTTTCTTT.

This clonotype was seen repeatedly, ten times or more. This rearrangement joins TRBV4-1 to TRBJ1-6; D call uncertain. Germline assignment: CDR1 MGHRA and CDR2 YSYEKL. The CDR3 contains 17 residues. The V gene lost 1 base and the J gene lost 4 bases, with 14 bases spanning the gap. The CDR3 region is CASSQGPATGYNSPLHF. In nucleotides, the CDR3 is TGCGCCAGCAGCCAAGGTCCAGCAACTGGATATAATTCACCCCTCCACTTT.

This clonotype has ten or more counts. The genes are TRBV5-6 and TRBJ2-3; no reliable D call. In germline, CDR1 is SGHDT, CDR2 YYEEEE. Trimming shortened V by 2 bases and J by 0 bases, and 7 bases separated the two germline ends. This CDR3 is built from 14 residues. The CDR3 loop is CASSLVRSTDTQYF. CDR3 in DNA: TGTGCCAGCAGCTTAGTTCGTAGCACAGATACGCAGTATTTT.

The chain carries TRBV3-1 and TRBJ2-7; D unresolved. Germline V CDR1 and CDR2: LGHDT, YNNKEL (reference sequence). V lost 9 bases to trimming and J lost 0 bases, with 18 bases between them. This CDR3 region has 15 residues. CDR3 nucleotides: TGTGCCAGAGAATTAGGGCGTACATACTCCTACGAGCAGTACTTC. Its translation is CARELGRTYSYEQYF.

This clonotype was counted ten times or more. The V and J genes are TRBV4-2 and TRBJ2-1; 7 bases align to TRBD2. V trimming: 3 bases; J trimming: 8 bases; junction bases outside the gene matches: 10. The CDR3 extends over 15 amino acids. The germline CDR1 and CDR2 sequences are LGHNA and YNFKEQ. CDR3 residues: CASSQGGEYGDEQFF. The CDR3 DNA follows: TGTGCCAGCAGCCAGGGGGGGGAATATGGAGATGAGCAGTTCTTC.

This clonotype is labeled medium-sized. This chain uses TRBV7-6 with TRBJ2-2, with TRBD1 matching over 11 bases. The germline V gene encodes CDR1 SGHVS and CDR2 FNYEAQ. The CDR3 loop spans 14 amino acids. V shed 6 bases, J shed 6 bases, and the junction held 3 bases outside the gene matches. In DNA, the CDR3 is TGTGCCAGCAGTGGACAGGGGGCTGCCGGGGAGCTGTTTTTT. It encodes CASSGQGAAGELFF.

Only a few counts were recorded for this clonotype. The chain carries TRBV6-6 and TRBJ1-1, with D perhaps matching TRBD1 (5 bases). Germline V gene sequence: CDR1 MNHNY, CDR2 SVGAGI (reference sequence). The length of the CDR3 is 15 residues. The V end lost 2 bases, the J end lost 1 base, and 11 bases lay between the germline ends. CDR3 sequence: CASSYTLDRNTEAFF. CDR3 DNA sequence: TGTGCCAGCAGTTACACCCTAGACAGGAACACTGAAGCTTTCTTT.

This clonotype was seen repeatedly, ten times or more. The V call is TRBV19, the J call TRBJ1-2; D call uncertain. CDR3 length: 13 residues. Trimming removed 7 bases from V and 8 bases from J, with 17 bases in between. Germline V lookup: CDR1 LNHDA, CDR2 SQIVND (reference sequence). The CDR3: CASTSRFLAGYTF. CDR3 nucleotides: TGTGCCAGTACCTCCCGGTTTTTGGCGGGCTACACCTTC.

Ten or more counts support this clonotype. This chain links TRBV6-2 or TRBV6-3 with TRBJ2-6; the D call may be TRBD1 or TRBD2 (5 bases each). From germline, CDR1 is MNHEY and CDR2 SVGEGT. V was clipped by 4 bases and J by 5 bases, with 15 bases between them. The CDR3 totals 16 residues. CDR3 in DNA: TGTGCCAGCAGTTGGTCGGGGCTCTTTCGGGCCAACGTCCTGACTTTC. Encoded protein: CASSWSGLFRANVLTF.

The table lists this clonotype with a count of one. The CDR3 loop reads CASPLGVRNTEAFF. DNA for the CDR3: TGTGCCAGCCCCTTGGGGGTCCGAAACACTGAAGCTTTCTTT. J is TRBJ1-1 and V is TRBV6-1, with a possible D match to TRBD1 (5 bases). The CDR3 extends over 14 amino acids. The V gene's germline CDR1 is MNHNS and CDR2 SASEGT. V dropped 8 bases and J dropped 2 bases, with 15 bases sitting between them.

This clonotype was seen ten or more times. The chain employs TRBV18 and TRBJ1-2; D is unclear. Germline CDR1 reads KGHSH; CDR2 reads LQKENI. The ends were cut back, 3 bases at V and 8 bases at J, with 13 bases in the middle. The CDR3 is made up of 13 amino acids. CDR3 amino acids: CASSPGAGGGYTF. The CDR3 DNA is TGTGCCAGCTCACCGGGAGCCGGCGGGGGCTACACCTTC.

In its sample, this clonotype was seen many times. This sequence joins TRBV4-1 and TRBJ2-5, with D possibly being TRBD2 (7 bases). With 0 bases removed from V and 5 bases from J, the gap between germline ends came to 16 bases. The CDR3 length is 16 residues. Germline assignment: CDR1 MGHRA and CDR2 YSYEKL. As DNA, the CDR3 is TGCGCCAGCAGCCAAGATAAGGGGGGGGCCATGGAGACCCAGTACTTC. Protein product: CASSQDKGGAMETQYF.

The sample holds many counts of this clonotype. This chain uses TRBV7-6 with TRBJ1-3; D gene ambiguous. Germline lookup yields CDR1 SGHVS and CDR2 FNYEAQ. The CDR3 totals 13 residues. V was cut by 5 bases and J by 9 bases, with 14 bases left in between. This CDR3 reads CASSQRRGGTIYF. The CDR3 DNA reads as TGTGCCAGCAGCCAAAGACGGGGTGGCACCATATATTTT.

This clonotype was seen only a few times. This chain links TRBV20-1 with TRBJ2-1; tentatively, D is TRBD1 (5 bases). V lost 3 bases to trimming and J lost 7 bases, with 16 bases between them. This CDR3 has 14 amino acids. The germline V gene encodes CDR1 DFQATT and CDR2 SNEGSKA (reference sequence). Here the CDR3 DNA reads TGCAGTGCTAGGTCCGAGACAGTTTCAAATGAGCAGTTCTTC. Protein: CSARSETVSNEQFF.

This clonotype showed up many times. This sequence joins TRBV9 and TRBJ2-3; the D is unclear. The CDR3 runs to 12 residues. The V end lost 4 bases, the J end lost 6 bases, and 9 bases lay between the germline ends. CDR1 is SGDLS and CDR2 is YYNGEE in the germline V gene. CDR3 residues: CASSPIGDTQYF. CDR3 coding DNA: TGTGCCAGCAGCCCTATAGGGGATACGCAGTATTTT.